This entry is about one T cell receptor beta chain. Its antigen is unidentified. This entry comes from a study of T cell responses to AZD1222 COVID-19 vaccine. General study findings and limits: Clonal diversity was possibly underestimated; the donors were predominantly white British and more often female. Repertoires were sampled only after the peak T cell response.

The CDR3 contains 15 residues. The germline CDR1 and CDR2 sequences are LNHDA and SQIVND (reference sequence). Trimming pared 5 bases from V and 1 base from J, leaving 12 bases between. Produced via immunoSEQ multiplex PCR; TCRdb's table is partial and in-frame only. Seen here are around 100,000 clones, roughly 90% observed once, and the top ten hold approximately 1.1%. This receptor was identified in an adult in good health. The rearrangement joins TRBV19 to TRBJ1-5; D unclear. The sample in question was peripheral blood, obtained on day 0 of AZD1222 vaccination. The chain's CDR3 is CASSWATKSNQPQHF. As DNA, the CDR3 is TGTGCCAGTAGTTGGGCGACAAAAAGCAATCAGCCCCAGCATTTT.